This T cell receptor (beta chain) comes out of a study of Graves' ophthalmopathy and Graves' hyperthyroidism. Study summary: Before any treatment, peripheral blood was taken at the initial diagnosis.

This CDR3 has 19 residues. V was clipped by 7 bases and J by 1 base; unmatched bases: 13. Germline V gives CDR1 MNHEY, CDR2 SVGEGT. Amplifying from RNA transcripts, the study obtained TCR beta CDR3 regions. Second-round multiplex PCR followed a first-round RT-PCR using HTBI primers. TCRdb processed the multiplex PCR reads anew with MiXCR; each CDR3 protein has one entry. The table lists just over 400,000 distinct CDR3 sequences, around 20% of them singletons. The receptor was derived from a woman aged 18 to 35 with stable Graves' hyperthyroidism. The chain joins TRBV6-2 or TRBV6-3 to TRBJ2-2, with 12 bases matching TRBD2. Sequencing was performed on peripheral blood. The CDR3 region is CASISQPSGRGKNTGELFF. The CDR3 coding sequence is TGTGCCAGCATCTCACAGCCTAGCGGGAGGGGAAAGAACACCGGGGAGCTGTTTTTT.